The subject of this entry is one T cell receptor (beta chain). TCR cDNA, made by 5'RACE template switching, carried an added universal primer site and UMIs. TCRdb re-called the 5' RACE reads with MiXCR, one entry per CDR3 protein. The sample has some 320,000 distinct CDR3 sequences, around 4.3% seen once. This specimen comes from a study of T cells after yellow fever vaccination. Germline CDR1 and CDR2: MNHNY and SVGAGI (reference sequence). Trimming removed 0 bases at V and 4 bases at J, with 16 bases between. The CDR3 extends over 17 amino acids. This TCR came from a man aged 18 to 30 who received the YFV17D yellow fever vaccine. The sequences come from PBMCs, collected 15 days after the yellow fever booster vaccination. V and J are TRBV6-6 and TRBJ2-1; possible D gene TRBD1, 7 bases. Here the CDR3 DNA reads TGTGCCAGCAGTTACTCGGGCGGGACAGTGACGTACAATGAGCAGTTCTTC. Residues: CASSYSGGTVTYNEQFF.